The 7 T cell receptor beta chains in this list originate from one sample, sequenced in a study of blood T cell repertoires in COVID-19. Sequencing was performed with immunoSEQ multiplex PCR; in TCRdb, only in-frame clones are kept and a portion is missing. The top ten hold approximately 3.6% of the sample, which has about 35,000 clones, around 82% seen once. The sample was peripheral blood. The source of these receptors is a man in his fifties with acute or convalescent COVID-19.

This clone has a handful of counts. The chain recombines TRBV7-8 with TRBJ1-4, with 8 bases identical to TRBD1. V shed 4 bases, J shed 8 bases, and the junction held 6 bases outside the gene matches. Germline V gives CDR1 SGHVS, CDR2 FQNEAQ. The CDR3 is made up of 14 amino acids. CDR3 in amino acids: CASSSTGVEEKLFF. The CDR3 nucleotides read TGTGCCAGCAGCTCGACAGGGGTGGAGGAAAAACTGTTTTTT.

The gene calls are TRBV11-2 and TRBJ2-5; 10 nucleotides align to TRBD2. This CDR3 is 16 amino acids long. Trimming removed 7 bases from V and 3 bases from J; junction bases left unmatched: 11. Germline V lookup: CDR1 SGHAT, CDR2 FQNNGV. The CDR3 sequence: CASTDQSSGREETQYF. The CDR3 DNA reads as TGTGCCAGCACCGATCAGTCCAGCGGGAGGGAAGAGACCCAGTACTTC.

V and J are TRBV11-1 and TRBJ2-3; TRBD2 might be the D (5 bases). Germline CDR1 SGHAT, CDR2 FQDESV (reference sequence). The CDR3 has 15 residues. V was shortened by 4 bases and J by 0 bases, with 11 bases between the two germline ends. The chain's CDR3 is CASSSGLSSTDTQYF. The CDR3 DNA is TGTGCCAGCAGCTCAGGACTGTCTAGCACAGATACGCAGTATTTT.

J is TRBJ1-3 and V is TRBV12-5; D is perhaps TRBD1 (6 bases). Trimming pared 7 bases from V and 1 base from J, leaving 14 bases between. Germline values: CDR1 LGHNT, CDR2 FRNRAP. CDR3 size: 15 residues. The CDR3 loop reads CASAPRGGSGNTIYF. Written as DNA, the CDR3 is TGTGCTAGTGCTCCGAGGGGGGGTTCTGGAAACACCATATATTTT.

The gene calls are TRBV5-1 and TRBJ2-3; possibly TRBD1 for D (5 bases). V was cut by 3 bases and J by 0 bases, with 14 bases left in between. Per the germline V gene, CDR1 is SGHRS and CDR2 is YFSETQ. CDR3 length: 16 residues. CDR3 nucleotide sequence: TGCGCCAGCAGCTCACTCAGGGATTATAGCACAGATACGCAGTATTTT. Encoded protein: CASSSLRDYSTDTQYF.

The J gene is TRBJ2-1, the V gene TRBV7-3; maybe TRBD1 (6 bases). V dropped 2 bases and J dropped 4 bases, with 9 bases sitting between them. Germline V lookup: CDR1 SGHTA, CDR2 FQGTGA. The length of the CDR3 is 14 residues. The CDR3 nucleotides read TGTGCCAGCAGCTTACAAGGGGGTTACAATGAGCAGTTCTTC. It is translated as CASSLQGGYNEQFF.

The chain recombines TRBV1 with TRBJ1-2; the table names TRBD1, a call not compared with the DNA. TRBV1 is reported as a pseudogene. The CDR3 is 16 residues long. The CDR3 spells CTSSQDGRTGGDGYTF. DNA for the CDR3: TGCACCAGCAGCCAAGATGGAAGAACAGGGGGCGATGGCTACACCTTC.